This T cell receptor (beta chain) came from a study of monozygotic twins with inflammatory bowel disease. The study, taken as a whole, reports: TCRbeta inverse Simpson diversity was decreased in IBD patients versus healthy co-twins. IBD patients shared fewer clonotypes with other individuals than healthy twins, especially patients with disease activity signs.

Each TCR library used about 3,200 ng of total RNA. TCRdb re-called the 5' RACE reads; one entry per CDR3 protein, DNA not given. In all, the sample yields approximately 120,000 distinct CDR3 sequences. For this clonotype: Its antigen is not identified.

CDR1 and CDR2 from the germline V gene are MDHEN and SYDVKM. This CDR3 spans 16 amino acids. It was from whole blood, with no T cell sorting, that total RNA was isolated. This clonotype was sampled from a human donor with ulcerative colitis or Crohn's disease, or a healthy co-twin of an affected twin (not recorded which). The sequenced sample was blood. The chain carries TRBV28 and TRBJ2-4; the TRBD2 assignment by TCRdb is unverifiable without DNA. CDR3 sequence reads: CASTTPRGTSGSIQYF. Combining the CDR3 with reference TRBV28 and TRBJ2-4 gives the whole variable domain DVKVTQSSRYLVKRTGEKVFLECVQDMDHENMFWYRQDPGLGLRLIYFSYDVKMKEKGDIPEGYSVSREKKERFSLILESASTNQTSMYLCASTTPRGTSGSIQYFGAGTRLSVL.